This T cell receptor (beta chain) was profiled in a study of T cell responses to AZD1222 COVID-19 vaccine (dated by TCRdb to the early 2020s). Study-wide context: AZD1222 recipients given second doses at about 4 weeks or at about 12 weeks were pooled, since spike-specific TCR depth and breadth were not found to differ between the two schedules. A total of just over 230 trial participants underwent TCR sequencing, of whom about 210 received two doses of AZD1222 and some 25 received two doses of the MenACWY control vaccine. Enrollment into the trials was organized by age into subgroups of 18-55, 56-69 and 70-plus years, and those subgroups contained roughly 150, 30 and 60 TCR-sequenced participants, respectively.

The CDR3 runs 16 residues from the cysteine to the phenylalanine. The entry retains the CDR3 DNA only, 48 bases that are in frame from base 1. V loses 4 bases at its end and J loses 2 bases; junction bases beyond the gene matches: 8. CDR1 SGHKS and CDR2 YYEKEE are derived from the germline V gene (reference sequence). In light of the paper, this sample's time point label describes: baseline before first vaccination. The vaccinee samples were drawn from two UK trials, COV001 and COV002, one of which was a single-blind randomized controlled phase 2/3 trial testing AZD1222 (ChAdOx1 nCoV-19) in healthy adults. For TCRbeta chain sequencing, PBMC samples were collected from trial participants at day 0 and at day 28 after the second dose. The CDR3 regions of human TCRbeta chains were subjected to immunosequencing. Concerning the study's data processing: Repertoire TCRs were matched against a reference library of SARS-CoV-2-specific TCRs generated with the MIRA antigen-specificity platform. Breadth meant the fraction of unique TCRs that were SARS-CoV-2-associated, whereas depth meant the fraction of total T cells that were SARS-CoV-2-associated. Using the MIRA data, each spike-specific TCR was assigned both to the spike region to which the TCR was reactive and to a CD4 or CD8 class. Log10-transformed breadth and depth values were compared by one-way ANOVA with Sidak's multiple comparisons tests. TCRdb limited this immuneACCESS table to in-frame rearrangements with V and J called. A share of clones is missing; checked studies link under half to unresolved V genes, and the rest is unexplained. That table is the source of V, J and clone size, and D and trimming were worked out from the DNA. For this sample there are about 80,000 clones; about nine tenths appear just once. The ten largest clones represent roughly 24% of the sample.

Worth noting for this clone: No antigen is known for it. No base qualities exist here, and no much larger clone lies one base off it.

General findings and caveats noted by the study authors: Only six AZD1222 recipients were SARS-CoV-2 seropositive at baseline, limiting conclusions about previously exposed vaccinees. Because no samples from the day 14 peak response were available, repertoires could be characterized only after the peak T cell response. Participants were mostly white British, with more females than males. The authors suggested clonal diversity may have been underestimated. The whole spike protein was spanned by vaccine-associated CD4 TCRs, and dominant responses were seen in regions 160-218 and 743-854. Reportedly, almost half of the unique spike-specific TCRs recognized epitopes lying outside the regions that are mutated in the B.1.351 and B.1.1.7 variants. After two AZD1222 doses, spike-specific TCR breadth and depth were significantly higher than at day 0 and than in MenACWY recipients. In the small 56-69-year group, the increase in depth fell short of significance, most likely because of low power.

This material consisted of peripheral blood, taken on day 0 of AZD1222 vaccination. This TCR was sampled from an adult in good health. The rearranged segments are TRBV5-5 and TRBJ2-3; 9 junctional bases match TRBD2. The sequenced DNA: TGTGCCAGCAGCAGACTAGCGGAACGTGTCACAGATACGCAGTATTTT. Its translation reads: CASSRLAERVTDTQYF.